Below are 19 T cell receptor beta chains sequenced from a single sample in a study of identical twins. TCRdb reprocessed the 5' RACE reads with MiXCR, giving one entry per CDR3 protein. Of some 690,000 distinct CDR3 sequences in the sample, about 20% are singletons; the top ten hold more than 4%. These same records also appear under a second study, on T cells expressing NK-cell markers.

Material for sequencing was PBMCs. These receptor sequences come from a young woman in good health.

The chain carries TRBV6-1 and TRBJ2-6; D gene ambiguous. The CDR3 runs 16 residues. Per germline, CDR1 MNHNS and CDR2 SASEGT. V was trimmed by 8 bases and J by 0 bases, leaving 14 bases between them. CDR3 sequence: CASQLTEFSGANVLTF. The CDR3 DNA is TGTGCCAGCCAGCTAACAGAATTCTCTGGGGCCAACGTCCTGACTTTC.

The genes are TRBV6-5 and TRBJ1-6, with unresolved D. V lost 0 bases to trimming and J lost 7 bases, with 7 bases between them. This CDR3 comprises 14 residues. Looked up from germline, CDR1 is MNHEY and CDR2 is SVGAGI. Here the CDR3 DNA reads TGTGCCAGCAGTTACTCGAGTTTGAATTCACCCCTCCACTTT. It translates to CASSYSSLNSPLHF.

The V gene is TRBV6-1, the J gene TRBJ2-7; D is unresolved. This CDR3 has 13 residues. V lost 2 bases and J 6 bases, leaving 11 bases between the germline ends. From germline, CDR1 is MNHNS and CDR2 SASEGT. The CDR3 DNA is TGTGCCAGCAGTGAACCGGACCCCATCGAGCAGTACTTC. Translating it yields CASSEPDPIEQYF.

The J gene is TRBJ2-5, the V gene TRBV5-1; D is perhaps TRBD2 (6 bases). V lost 2 bases to trimming and J lost 1 base, with 12 bases between them. This CDR3 contains 15 residues. The germline CDR1 and CDR2 sequences are SGHRS and YFSETQ. In DNA, the CDR3 is TGCGCCAGCAGCTTTGGCGGAGGGCCCCAAGAGACCCAGTACTTC. Protein product: CASSFGGGPQETQYF.

The V gene is TRBV11-2, the J gene TRBJ2-3; D possibly corresponds to TRBD1 (6 bases). Germline V gene sequence: CDR1 SGHAT, CDR2 FQNNGV. The V end was cut by 4 bases, the J end by 4 bases, with 15 bases between. The CDR3 sequence is 15 residues long. The CDR3 region is CASSSSGASADTQYF. CDR3 coding DNA: TGTGCCAGCAGCTCTTCAGGGGCTAGTGCAGATACGCAGTATTTT.

Ten or more counts support this clonotype. V and J are TRBV5-1 and TRBJ1-5; D is unclear. The CDR3 loop spans 13 amino acids. Germline CDR1 reads SGHRS; CDR2 reads YFSETQ. Trimming removed 0 bases from V and 6 bases from J, with 7 bases in between. The CDR3 loop is CASSLEPRQPQHF. CDR3 bases: TGCGCCAGCAGCTTGGAGCCGCGTCAGCCCCAGCATTTT. The whole variable domain, remainder taken from reference TRBV5-1 and TRBJ1-5, is KAGVTQTPRYLIKTRGQQVTLSCSPISGHRSVSWYQQTPGQGLQFLFEYFSETQRNKGNFPGRFSGRQFSNSRSEMNVSTLELGDSALYLCASSLEPRQPQHFGDGTRLSIL.

This clonotype has just a few counts. The chain is built from TRBV20-1 and TRBJ2-5; 7 positions agree with TRBD1. CDR1 DFQATT and CDR2 SNEGSKA come from the germline V gene (reference sequence). After removal of 3 bases from V and 4 bases from J, the junction contained 5 bases not matched to a gene. CDR3 length: 13 residues. CDR3 sequence reads: CSASHRGGETQYF. CDR3 nucleotide sequence: TGCAGTGCTAGCCACAGGGGCGGAGAGACCCAGTACTTC.

This clonotype was recorded a few times. A much larger clone differs from this one at a single base, so this may be a read error. The chain links TRBV20-1 to TRBJ2-1; D is undetermined. Germline CDR1 is DFQATT and CDR2 is SNEGSKA (reference sequence). This CDR3 is built from 11 residues. V was cut by 3 bases and J by 4 bases, with 4 bases left in between. The DNA of the CDR3 is TGCAGTGCTAGCGAGTACAATGAGCAGTTCTTC. Translating it yields CSASEYNEQFF.

This clonotype appeared once. This chain connects TRBV24-1 to TRBJ2-3; D is unresolved. CDR1 and CDR2 from the germline V gene are KGHDR and SFDVKD. Deletions cut 9 bases from V and 0 bases from J, with 9 bases between. The CDR3 runs 13 residues. This CDR3 reads CATQRYSTDTQYF. In DNA form, the CDR3 reads TGTGCCACCCAGAGGTATAGCACAGATACGCAGTATTTT.

This rearrangement joins TRBV20-1 to TRBJ2-1, with 15 nucleotides matching TRBD2. The trim removed 5 bases at V and 6 bases at J, leaving 2 bases unmatched. CDR3 length: 14 residues. CDR1 is DFQATT, CDR2 SNEGSKA, per germline (reference sequence). The CDR3 nucleotides read TGCAGTGCTCGGACTAGCGGGGGGGCCAATGAGCAGTTCTTC. Encoded protein: CSARTSGGANEQFF.

This clonotype has just a few counts. The rearrangement joins TRBV9 to TRBJ1-5; the match to TRBD1 covers 10 bases. Trimming removed 2 bases from V and 7 bases from J; junction bases left unmatched: 6. Germline V gene data show CDR1 as SGDLS and CDR2 as YYNGEE. CDR3 length: 15 residues. The CDR3, as DNA: TGTGCCAGCAGCGTTGGGGACAGGGGAGGCCAGCCCCAGCATTTT. This sequence encodes CASSVGDRGGQPQHF.

This clonotype was observed a handful of times. The genes are TRBV29-1 and TRBJ2-7; 7 bases line up with TRBD1. The germline CDR1 and CDR2 sequences are SQVTM and ANQGSEA. CDR3 length equals 12 residues. Written as DNA, the CDR3 is TGCAGTGGACAGGAACAATCCTACGAGCAGTACTTC. As protein: CSGQEQSYEQYF.

The chain links TRBV20-1 to TRBJ2-5; possible D gene TRBD1, 6 bases. The CDR3 spans 12 residues. Trimming took off 4 bases at V and 4 bases at J, with 10 bases between the two ends. The germline V gene has CDR1 DFQATT and CDR2 SNEGSKA (reference sequence). Written as DNA, the CDR3 is TGCAGTGCTACCGGACAGATAGAGACCCAGTACTTC. As protein: CSATGQIETQYF.

The genes are TRBV5-6 and TRBJ1-1; tentatively, D is TRBD1 (5 bases). The CDR3 is 15 residues long. Germline lookup yields CDR1 SGHDT and CDR2 YYEEEE. The germline V and J ends were trimmed by 4 bases and 1 base, with 14 bases remaining between them. Written as DNA, the CDR3 is TGTGCCAGCAGCAGAGCGGGGGAGGGGAACACTGAAGCTTTCTTT. This encodes CASSRAGEGNTEAFF. The variable domain in full, with the rest retrieved from reference TRBV5-6 and TRBJ1-1, is DAGVTQSPTHLIKTRGQQVTLRCSPKSGHDTVSWYQQALGQGPQFIFQYYEEEERQRGNFPDRFSGHQFPNYSSELNVNALLLGDSALYLCASSRAGEGNTEAFFGQGTRLTVV.

The chain couples TRBV5-1 to TRBJ2-3; D unclear. Germline assignment: CDR1 SGHRS and CDR2 YFSETQ. The CDR3 loop spans 11 amino acids. V was clipped by 6 bases and J by 6 bases, with 8 bases between them. Here the CDR3 reads CASTARDTQYF. As DNA, the CDR3 is TGCGCCAGCACCGCGAGGGATACGCAGTATTTT.

The table lists this clonotype with many counts. The V call is TRBV12-3 or TRBV12-4, the J call TRBJ2-2; 10 bases are a match to TRBD1. Trimming took 5 bases from V and 5 from J; bases not matched to a gene: 8. This CDR3 is built from 16 residues. CDR3 coding DNA: TGTGCCAGCAGTCGACAGGGGGCGCGAGGAACCGGGGAGCTGTTTTTT. This encodes CASSRQGARGTGELFF.

The rearrangement joins TRBV29-1 to TRBJ1-1; D is unresolved. Trimming stripped 0 bases from V and 8 bases from J, with 4 bases between. CDR3 length equals 10 residues. CDR1 is SQVTM and CDR2 is ANQGSEA in the germline V gene. In DNA form, the CDR3 reads TGCAGCGTTGAAGAGGGCGAAGCTTTCTTT. It encodes CSVEEGEAFF.

This clonotype was counted a few times. V usage is TRBV7-2 and J usage is TRBJ2-7; D remains unclear. Trimming removed 3 bases at V and 6 bases at J, with 9 bases between. The CDR3 totals 12 residues. Germline CDR1 and CDR2: SGHTA and FQGNSA. For the CDR3, the DNA is TGTGCCAGCAGCTTGTTCCGGGCCGAGCAGTACTTC. Translation: CASSLFRAEQYF. Full variable domain (remainder filled in from reference TRBV7-2 and TRBJ2-7): GAGVSQSPSNKVTEKGKDVELRCDPISGHTALYWYRQSLGQGLEFLIYFQGNSAPDKSGLPSDRFSAERTGGSVSTLTIQRTQQEDSAVYLCASSLFRAEQYFGPGTRLTVT.

This clonotype showed up just a few times. J is TRBJ2-3 and V is TRBV6-5, with TRBD2 as a possible D gene (5 bases). CDR1 and CDR2 from the germline V gene are MNHEY and SVGAGI. Between the trimmed V and J ends, which lost 2 bases and 4 bases, there was a span of 19 bases. CDR3 length equals 17 residues. The CDR3 sequence: CASSYRGRNTPPDTQYF. Written as DNA, the CDR3 is TGTGCCAGCAGTTACCGAGGGAGAAACACACCACCAGATACGCAGTATTTT.